Below are 2 T cell receptor beta chains sequenced from a single sample in a study of spatial heterogeneity in lung cancer (dated by TCRdb to about 2019). The library was obtained by 5' RACE. The sequencer listed for this sample is NextSeq 500. The public reads were run again by TCRdb, first through fastp at Q25 and then through MiXCR, and only productive beta chains were kept. Duplicate CDR3 protein sequences are folded into a single record with the most common DNA and genes. Here the sample has 2,000 or so distinct CDR3 sequences; approximately 7.5% occur a single time. Jointly, the top ten make up 10% to 14% of the sample. The time point label of this sample denotes: sample taken at primary tumor resection. Sequences were derived from normal lung tissue next to the tumor, sampled at surgery. These TCRs come from a female donor with early-stage non-small cell lung cancer.

By share, this clonotype ranks as medium-sized. The rearrangement joins TRBV10-1 to TRBJ2-5; D ambiguous. This CDR3 region has 14 residues. Looked up from germline, CDR1 is WNHNN and CDR2 is SYGVQD (reference sequence). The V end lost 0 bases, the J end lost 2 bases, and 7 bases lay between the germline ends. This CDR3 is CASSESGGQETQYF. In DNA form, the CDR3 reads TGCGCCAGCAGTGAGTCGGGTGGGCAAGAGACCCAGTACTTC.

This clonotype was seen a handful of times. The chain carries TRBV7-2 and TRBJ2-5, with 10 bases aligning to TRBD2. Germline CDR1 reads SGHTA; CDR2 reads FQGNSA. Germline trimming cut 5 bases from V and 4 bases from J; bases unmatched to any gene: 4. CDR3 length: 14 residues. In DNA, the CDR3 is TGTGCCAGCAGCCCTCGACTAGCGGGAGAGACCCAGTACTTC. Translating gives CASSPRLAGETQYF.